The 10 T cell receptor beta chains listed next were all sequenced from one sample in a study of PD-1 blockade in classical Hodgkin lymphoma (dated by TCRdb to the early 2020s). This specimen's time point label, interpreted: cycle 1 day 1 (C1D1), immediately before nivolumab initiation. Every trial patient had relapsed following autologous stem cell transplantation, and prior brentuximab vedotin exposure was what differed among cohorts A, B and C. Library creation used the immunoSEQ multiplex PCR assay. TCRdb took over this immuneACCESS table, retaining in-frame rearrangements with V and J assigned. Such tables are incomplete; in checked studies, under half of the missing clones stem from an unresolved V gene, and the remainder is unexplained. Counted in this sample were about 97,000 clones; roughly 84% of them appeared once. Over 9% of the sample is taken by the ten largest. The sample consisted of peripheral blood mononuclear cells (PBMCs), taken at baseline. The receptors were gathered from a human donor with classical Hodgkin lymphoma.

This clone was seen more than once but under ten times. The rearrangement joins TRBV27 to TRBJ2-5; possibly TRBD1 for D (6 bases). V shed 5 bases and J shed 5 bases, with 18 bases lying between them. This CDR3 is 15 amino acids long. Germline V gene sequence: CDR1 MNHEY, CDR2 SMNVEV (reference sequence). CDR3 sequence: CASSGGQKETETQYF. CDR3 DNA: TGTGCCAGCAGTGGGGGACAAAAGGAAACGGAGACCCAGTACTTC.

The V and J genes are TRBV30 and TRBJ2-3; tentatively, D is TRBD1 (6 bases). Trimming took off 0 bases at V and 8 bases at J, with 12 bases between the two ends. Germline assignment: CDR1 GTSNPN and CDR2 SVGIG (reference sequence). CDR3 size: 13 residues. CDR3 sequence reads: CAWSVGGIGTQYF. CDR3 bases: TGTGCCTGGAGTGTAGGGGGTATAGGTACGCAGTATTTT.

The rearrangement links TRBV6-6 to TRBJ2-6; D uncertain. CDR3 length equals 16 residues. CDR1 MNHNY and CDR2 SVGAGI come from the germline V gene (reference sequence). Trimming took off 2 bases at V and 4 bases at J, with 12 bases between the two ends. CDR3 in DNA: TGTGCCAGCAGTTACATGACCCCCTCGGGGGCCAACGTCCTGACTTTC. This encodes CASSYMTPSGANVLTF.

CDR3 in amino acids: CASSFSGDTQYF. Here the CDR3 DNA reads TGCGCCAGCAGCTTCTCGGGGGATACGCAGTATTTT. The chain links TRBV5-1 to TRBJ2-3; perhaps TRBD2 as D (5 bases). V was pared by 2 bases and J by 6 bases, with 7 bases between. The CDR3 is 12 amino acids. CDR1 is SGHRS, CDR2 YFSETQ, per germline.

The chain has TRBV7-2 and TRBJ1-5; D call uncertain. Per the germline V gene, CDR1 is SGHTA and CDR2 is FQGNSA. This CDR3 comprises 16 residues. The V end lost 5 bases, the J end lost 11 bases, and 25 bases lay between the germline ends. CDR3 sequence (DNA): TGTGCCAGCAGCCCAGAGCGACACCGGGTAGGTTGGTCCCAGCATTTT. Translated: CASSPERHRVGWSQHF.

This clone was seen just once. This chain uses TRBV27 with TRBJ2-7; D is possibly TRBD1 or TRBD2 (5 bases each). CDR3 length: 14 amino acids. Trimming shortened V by 6 bases and J by 4 bases, and 16 bases separated the two germline ends. Germline V lookup: CDR1 MNHEY, CDR2 SMNVEV (reference sequence). The CDR3 loop reads CASSPRGQSYEQYF. For the CDR3, the DNA is TGTGCCAGCAGCCCCCGGGGCCAGAGTTACGAGCAGTACTTC.

The chain employs TRBV9 and TRBJ2-2, with D unclear. CDR3 length: 16 residues. In germline, CDR1 is SGDLS, CDR2 YYNGEE. V lost 4 bases to trimming and J lost 3 bases, with 16 bases between them. For the CDR3, the DNA is TGTGCCAGCAGCCCCGGTGGGGTTTTCTACACCGGGGAGCTGTTTTTT. This gives the protein CASSPGGVFYTGELFF.

This clone was recorded only once. This sequence joins TRBV9 and TRBJ2-5; D is perhaps TRBD2 (7 bases). The CDR3 is 15 residues long. The V end lost 6 bases, the J end lost 4 bases, and 19 bases lay between the germline ends. Per the germline V gene, CDR1 is SGDLS and CDR2 is YYNGEE. In nucleotides, the CDR3 is TGTGCCAGCACCTCGACGGGGGGCGGGCTAGAGACCCAGTACTTC. Translating gives CASTSTGGGLETQYF.

The chain recombines TRBV7-2 with TRBJ2-2; TRBD2 matches at 12 bases. The CDR3 runs 15 residues. Germline assignment: CDR1 SGHTA and CDR2 FQGNSA. The trim removed 5 bases at V and 6 bases at J, leaving 4 bases unmatched. This CDR3 is CASSELAGGAGELFF. Here the CDR3 DNA reads TGTGCCAGCAGCGAACTAGCGGGAGGTGCCGGGGAGCTGTTTTTT.

The chain couples TRBV27 to TRBJ1-1, with D possibly being TRBD1 (5 bases). CDR1 is MNHEY, CDR2 SMNVEV, per germline (reference sequence). Trimming took 9 bases from V and 1 from J, leaving 18 bases between them. The CDR3 sequence is 15 residues long. The CDR3 nucleotides are TGTGCCAGTTCCCACCAGGGACTGACGAACACTGAAGCTTTCTTT. Translated, it gives CASSHQGLTNTEAFF.